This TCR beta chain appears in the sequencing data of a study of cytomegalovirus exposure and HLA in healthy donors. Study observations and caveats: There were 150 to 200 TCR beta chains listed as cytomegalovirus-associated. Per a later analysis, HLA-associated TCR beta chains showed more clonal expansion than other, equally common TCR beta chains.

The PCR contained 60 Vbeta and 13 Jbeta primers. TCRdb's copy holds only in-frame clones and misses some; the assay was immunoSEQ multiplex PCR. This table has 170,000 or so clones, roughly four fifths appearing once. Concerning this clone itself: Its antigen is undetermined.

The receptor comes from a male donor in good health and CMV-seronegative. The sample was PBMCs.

CDR3 in DNA: TGTGCCATCAGTGAGTCAGCGGGGGCGCATGAGCAGTTCTTC. It yields the protein CAISESAGAHEQFF. The rearrangement joins TRBV10-3 to TRBJ2-1; 8 bases agree with TRBD2. Germline V gives CDR1 ENHRY, CDR2 SYGVKD. J lost 8 bases, V lost 0 bases, and 3 bases had no gene match. The CDR3 is 14 residues long.